These 6 T cell receptor beta chains came from one sample sequenced in a study of naive and memory T cell subsets. Broader study findings: Possibly reflecting memory cells re-expressing CD45RA, a few larger clonotypes occurred in naive repertoires, especially CD8.

Both TRBC1 and TRBC2 were covered by a beta constant-region primer of two equimolar oligonucleotides. Ligated cDNA was amplified by four rounds of PCR with nested alpha and beta constant-region primers and SP2. TCRdb reanalysed the UMI-ligation and nested PCR reads using MiXCR and keeps one entry per CDR3 protein. The table shows over 110,000 distinct CDR3 sequences, with about 20% occurring only once. Their cognate antigens are unknown. The source material was naive CD8+ T cells from blood. These receptors were collected from a human donor in good health.

This clonotype was seen a handful of times. The CDR3 loop reads CASSYGTSGGKNEQFF. The CDR3 nucleotides read TGTGCCAGCAGTTACGGGACTAGCGGGGGGAAGAATGAGCAGTTCTTC. The gene calls are TRBV28 and TRBJ2-1; 15 bases match TRBD2. There are 16 residues in the CDR3. Unmatched junction bases numbered 5, after V lost 4 bases and J lost 7 bases. Germline-derived CDR1 and CDR2 are MDHEN and SYDVKM.

This chain joins TRBV28 and TRBJ2-7; D ambiguous. V was cut by 2 bases and J by 6 bases, with 14 bases left in between. The CDR3 extends over 14 amino acids. The germline V gene has CDR1 MDHEN and CDR2 SYDVKM. The CDR3 region is CASSLRQTPTEQYF. CDR3 DNA: TGTGCCAGCAGTTTACGGCAGACACCTACCGAGCAGTACTTC. The full variable domain, completed using reference TRBV28 and TRBJ2-7, is DVKVTQSSRYLVKRTGEKVFLECVQDMDHENMFWYRQDPGLGLRLIYFSYDVKMKEKGDIPEGYSVSREKKERFSLILESASTNQTSMYLCASSLRQTPTEQYFGPGTRLTVT.

This clonotype has just a few counts. The V and J genes are TRBV13 and TRBJ2-7, with D tentatively TRBD1 (5 bases). This CDR3 spans 15 amino acids. The germline gives CDR1 PRHDT, CDR2 FYEKMQ (reference sequence). The germline V and J ends were trimmed by 0 bases and 0 bases, with 9 bases remaining between them. The CDR3 protein is CASSLGFDSSYEQYF. In DNA form, the CDR3 reads TGTGCCAGCAGCTTAGGGTTTGACAGCTCCTACGAGCAGTACTTC.

The chain joins TRBV25-1 to TRBJ2-3; D not certain. The length of the CDR3 is 15 residues. V was clipped by 2 bases and J by 1 base, with 10 bases between them. In germline, CDR1 is MGHDK, CDR2 SYGVNS. CDR3 residues: CASSESDRGTDTQYF. As DNA, the CDR3 is TGTGCCAGCAGTGAAAGCGATCGGGGCACAGATACGCAGTATTTT.

V gene TRBV11-2 combines with J gene TRBJ1-1; D uncertain. Germline CDR1 and CDR2: SGHAT and FQNNGV. CDR3 length: 13 amino acids. V shed 3 bases and J shed 5 bases, with 10 bases lying between them. The CDR3 here is CASSLDPETEAFF. In DNA, the CDR3 is TGTGCCAGCAGCTTGGATCCCGAGACTGAAGCTTTCTTT.

The chain has TRBV7-9 and TRBJ1-5; maybe TRBD1 (5 bases). Trimming pared 3 bases from V and 5 bases from J, leaving 14 bases between. The CDR3 is 15 amino acids. Germline CDR1 is SEHNR and CDR2 is FQNEAQ (reference sequence). The CDR3 sequence: CASSLNSGDDQPQHF. The CDR3 nucleotides are TGTGCCAGCAGCTTGAATTCGGGGGACGATCAGCCCCAGCATTTT.